This T cell receptor (beta chain) was sequenced in a study of CD8 T cells in ankylosing spondylitis. Comment on this clonotype: The antigen is unknown.

The study's findings and limits: Reports say disease-linked clones showed up significantly more in matched ankylosing spondylitis synovial fluid. A CD8+ phenotype characterized the disease-linked clones, which were relatively rare in peripheral blood. There was a TCR beta motif, made of 7 or 8 highly homologous variants, that appeared characteristic of ankylosing spondylitis blood.

As the method for making TCR beta libraries, quantitative 5'-RACE with molecular barcodes was used. TCRdb re-derived calls from the 5' RACE reads in MiXCR, one entry per CDR3 protein. The table has around 450,000 distinct CDR3 sequences, roughly 25% seen once. Trimming cost V 2 bases and J 6 bases; bases outside gene matches: 4. The V gene's germline CDR1 is SGHRS and CDR2 YFSETQ. The CDR3 spans 13 residues. Sequenced material: blood, either unsorted or a sorted T cell fraction (not recorded which). The chain recombines TRBV5-1 with TRBJ2-7; 8 nucleotides match TRBD2. The TCR originated in a male donor with ankylosing spondylitis. CDR3 sequence reads: CASSFDLAGEQYV. CDR3 sequence (DNA): TGCGCCAGCAGCTTCGATCTAGCGGGCGAGCAGTACGTC.